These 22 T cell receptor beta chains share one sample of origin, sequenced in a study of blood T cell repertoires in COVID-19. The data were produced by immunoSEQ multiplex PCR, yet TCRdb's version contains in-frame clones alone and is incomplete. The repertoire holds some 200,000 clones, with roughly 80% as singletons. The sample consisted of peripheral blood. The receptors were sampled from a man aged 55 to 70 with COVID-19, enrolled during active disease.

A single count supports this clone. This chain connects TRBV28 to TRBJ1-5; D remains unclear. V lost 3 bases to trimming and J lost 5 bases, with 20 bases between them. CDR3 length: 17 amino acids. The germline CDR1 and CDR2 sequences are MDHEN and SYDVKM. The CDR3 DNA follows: TGTGCCAGCAGTTTGTCGCTTTACGGGAGACGCGATCAGCCCCAGCATTTT. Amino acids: CASSLSLYGRRDQPQHF.

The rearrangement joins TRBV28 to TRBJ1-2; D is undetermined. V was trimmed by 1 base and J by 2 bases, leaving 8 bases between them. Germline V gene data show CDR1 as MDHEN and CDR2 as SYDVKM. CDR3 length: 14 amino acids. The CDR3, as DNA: TGTGCCAGCAGTTTATTTCACAGAAACTATGGCTACACCTTC. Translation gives CASSLFHRNYGYTF.

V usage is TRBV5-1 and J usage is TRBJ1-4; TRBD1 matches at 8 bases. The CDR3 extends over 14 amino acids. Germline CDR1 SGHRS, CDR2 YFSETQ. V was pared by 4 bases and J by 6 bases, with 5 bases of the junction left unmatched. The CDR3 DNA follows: TGCGCCAGCAGCCAGGACAGGGCGGATGAAAAACTGTTTTTT. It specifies CASSQDRADEKLFF.

This chain's CDR3 is CASSQAGTSGGYQETQYF. In DNA, the CDR3 is TGTGCCAGCAGCCAAGCCGGGACTAGCGGGGGGTACCAAGAGACCCAGTACTTC. This rearrangement joins TRBV3-1 (or the pseudogene TRBV3-2) to TRBJ2-5; 15 positions match TRBD2. J lost 0 bases, V lost 1 base, and 3 bases had no gene match. Germline V CDR1 and CDR2: LGHDT, YNNKEL (reference sequence). This CDR3 has 18 residues.

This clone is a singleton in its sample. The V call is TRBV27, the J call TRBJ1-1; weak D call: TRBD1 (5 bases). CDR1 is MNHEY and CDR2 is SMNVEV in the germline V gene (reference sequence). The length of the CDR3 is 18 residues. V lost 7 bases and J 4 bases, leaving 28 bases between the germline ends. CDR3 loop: CASTPRGGPRGGGTEAFF. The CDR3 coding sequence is TGTGCCAGCACCCCTAGGGGAGGGCCCCGCGGAGGAGGCACTGAAGCTTTCTTT.

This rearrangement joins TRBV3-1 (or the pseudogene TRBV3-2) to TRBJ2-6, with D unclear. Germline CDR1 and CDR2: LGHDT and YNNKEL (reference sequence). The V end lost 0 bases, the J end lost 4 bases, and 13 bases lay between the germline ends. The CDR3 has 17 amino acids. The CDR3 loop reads CASSQEGRPRGANVLTF. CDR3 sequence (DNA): TGTGCCAGCAGCCAAGAAGGTCGGCCGAGGGGGGCCAACGTCCTGACTTTC.

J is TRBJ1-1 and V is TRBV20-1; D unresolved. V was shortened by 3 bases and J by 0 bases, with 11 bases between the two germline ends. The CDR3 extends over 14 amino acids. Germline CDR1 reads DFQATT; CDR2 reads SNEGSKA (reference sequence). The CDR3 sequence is CSASPPVMNTEAFF. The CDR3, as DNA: TGCAGTGCTAGTCCCCCAGTCATGAACACTGAAGCTTTCTTT.

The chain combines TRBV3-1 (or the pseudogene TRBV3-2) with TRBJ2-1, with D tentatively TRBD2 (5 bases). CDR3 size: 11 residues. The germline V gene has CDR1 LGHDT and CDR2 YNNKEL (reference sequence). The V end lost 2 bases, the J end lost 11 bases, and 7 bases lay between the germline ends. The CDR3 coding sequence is TGTGCCAGCAGCCAAAACGGGAAGCAGTTCTTC. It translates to CASSQNGKQFF.

The CDR3 DNA reads TGTGCCATCAAGGTGACAGAGAATTCACCCCTCCACTTT. Translated, it gives CAIKVTENSPLHF. The chain joins TRBV10-3 to TRBJ1-6; D is perhaps TRBD1 (5 bases). The CDR3 runs 13 residues. From germline, CDR1 is ENHRY and CDR2 SYGVKD. Deletions cut 7 bases from V and 7 bases from J, with 11 bases between.

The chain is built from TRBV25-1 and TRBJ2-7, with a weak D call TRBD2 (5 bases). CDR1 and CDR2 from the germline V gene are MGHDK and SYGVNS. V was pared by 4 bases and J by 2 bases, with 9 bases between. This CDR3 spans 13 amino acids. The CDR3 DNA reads TGTGCCAGCAGTGTCGGGGATACCTACGAGCAGTACTTC. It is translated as CASSVGDTYEQYF.

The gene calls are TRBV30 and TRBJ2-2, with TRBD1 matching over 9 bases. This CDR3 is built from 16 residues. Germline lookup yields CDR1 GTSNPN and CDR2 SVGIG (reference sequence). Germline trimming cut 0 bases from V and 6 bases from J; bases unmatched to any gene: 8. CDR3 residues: CAWSVFGQGRAGELFF. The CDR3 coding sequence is TGTGCCTGGAGTGTTTTTGGACAGGGGAGGGCCGGGGAGCTGTTTTTT.

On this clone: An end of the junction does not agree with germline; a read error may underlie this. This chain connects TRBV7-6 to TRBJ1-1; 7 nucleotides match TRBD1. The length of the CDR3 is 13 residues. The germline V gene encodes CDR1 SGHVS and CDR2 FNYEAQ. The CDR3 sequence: CASSLGTGALPLF. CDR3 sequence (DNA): TGTGCCAGCAGCTTAGGAACAGGGGCCCTGCCGCTCTTT.

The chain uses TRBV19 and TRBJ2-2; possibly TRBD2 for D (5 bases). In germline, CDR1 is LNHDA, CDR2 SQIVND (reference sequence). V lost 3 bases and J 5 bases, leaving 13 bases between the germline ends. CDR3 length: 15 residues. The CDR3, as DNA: TGTGCCAGTAGTATCGCAGAGGGAGTGACCGGGGAGCTGTTTTTT. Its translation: CASSIAEGVTGELFF.

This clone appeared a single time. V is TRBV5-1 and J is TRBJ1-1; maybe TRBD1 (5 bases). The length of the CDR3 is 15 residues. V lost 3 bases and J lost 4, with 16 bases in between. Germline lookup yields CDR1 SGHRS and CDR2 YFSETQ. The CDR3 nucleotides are TGCGCCAGCAGCTGGGACGGACTGCGGGGCACTGAAGCTTTCTTT. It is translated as CASSWDGLRGTEAFF.

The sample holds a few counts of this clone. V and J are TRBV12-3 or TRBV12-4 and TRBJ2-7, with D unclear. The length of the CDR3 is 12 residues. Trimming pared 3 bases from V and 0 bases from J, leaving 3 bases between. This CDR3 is CASSFNSYEQYF. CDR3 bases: TGTGCCAGCAGTTTTAACTCCTACGAGCAGTACTTC.

CDR3 sequence: CASSLARGTEAFF. CDR3 sequence (DNA): TGTGCCAGCAGCTTAGCCAGGGGAACTGAAGCTTTCTTT. The rearrangement joins TRBV11-3 to TRBJ1-1, with a tentative D call TRBD1 (6 bases). The germline V gene encodes CDR1 SGHNT and CDR2 YENEEA. This CDR3 has 13 residues. V lost 1 base to trimming and J lost 5 bases, with 8 bases between them.

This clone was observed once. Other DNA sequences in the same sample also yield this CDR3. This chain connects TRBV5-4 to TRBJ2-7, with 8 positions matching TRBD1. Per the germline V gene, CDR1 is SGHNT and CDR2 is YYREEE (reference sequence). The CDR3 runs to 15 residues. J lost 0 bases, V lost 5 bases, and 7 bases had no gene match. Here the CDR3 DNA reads TGTGCCAGCAGTTCCAGGACAGGGAGCTCCTACGAGCAGTACTTC. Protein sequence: CASSSRTGSSYEQYF.

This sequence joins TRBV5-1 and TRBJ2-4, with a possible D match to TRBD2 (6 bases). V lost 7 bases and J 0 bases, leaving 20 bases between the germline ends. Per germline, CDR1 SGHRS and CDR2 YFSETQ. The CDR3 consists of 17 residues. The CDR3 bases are TGCGCCAGCGGCCCAGGGTTGGGGGACTTAGCCAAAAACATTCAGTACTTC. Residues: CASGPGLGDLAKNIQYF.

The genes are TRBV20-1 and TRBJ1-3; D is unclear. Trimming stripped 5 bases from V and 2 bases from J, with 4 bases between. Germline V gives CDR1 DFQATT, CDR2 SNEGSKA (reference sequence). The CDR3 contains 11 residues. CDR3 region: CSAGPGNTIYF. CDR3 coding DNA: TGCAGTGCTGGGCCTGGAAACACCATATATTTT.

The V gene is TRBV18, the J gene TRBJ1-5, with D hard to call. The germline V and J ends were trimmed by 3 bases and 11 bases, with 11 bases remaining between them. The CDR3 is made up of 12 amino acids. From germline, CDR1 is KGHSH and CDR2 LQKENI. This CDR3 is CASSPGGRSQHF. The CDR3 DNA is TGTGCCAGCTCACCCGGAGGTCGGTCCCAGCATTTT.

CDR3 amino acids: CASSVGSTLGAGNTIYF. DNA for the CDR3: TGTGCCAGCAGCGTAGGTTCGACTTTAGGGGCTGGAAACACCATATATTTT. The chain uses TRBV9 and TRBJ1-3; TRBD1 is a possible D gene (5 bases). Trimming cost V 0 bases and J 2 bases, with 15 bases left between them. The CDR3 loop spans 17 amino acids. The V gene's germline CDR1 is SGDLS and CDR2 YYNGEE.

As DNA, the CDR3 is TGTGCCAGCGGTACAGGGGGCGGGTATGGCTACACCTTC. Encoded protein: CASGTGGGYGYTF. The chain couples TRBV9 to TRBJ1-2; 9 bases are shared with TRBD1. J lost 5 bases, V lost 7 bases, and 6 bases had no gene match. The CDR3 runs to 13 residues. Germline CDR1 and CDR2: SGDLS and YYNGEE.